The sequence of this TCR beta chain was determined in a study of T cell responses to AZD1222 COVID-19 vaccine. Study results and limitations: Baseline serostatus was positive in only a handful of AZD1222 recipients.

About this clone: What it binds is not known.

Assay used: immunoSEQ multiplex PCR; TCRdb lists only in-frame clones, some missing. The data contain 170,000 or so clones, over 85% of them seen just once; the ten biggest clones take up roughly 1%. The CDR3 has 14 amino acids. V gave up 4 bases and J gave up 6 bases, with 15 bases separating them. In germline, CDR1 is SGHRS, CDR2 YFSETQ. The receptor's source is an adult who received the MenACWY meningococcal vaccine as a control. The source material was peripheral blood, sampled 28 days after the second dose of the MenACWY control vaccine. The rearrangement links TRBV5-1 to TRBJ2-3; tentatively, D is TRBD2 (6 bases). The CDR3, as DNA: TGCGCCAGCAGCGGACTGGTCCGGGAGGATACGCAGTATTTT. Its protein is CASSGLVREDTQYF.